The T cell receptor beta chain under discussion was sequenced for a study of blood T cell repertoires in COVID-19. Study-level information: Material from acute and convalescent COVID-19 was sourced from the United States, Italy and Spain. T cells, B-cell-depleted T cells, or PBMCs supplied cDNA or gDNA.

CDR3 length equals 14 residues. The V end lost 4 bases, the J end lost 6 bases, and 13 bases lay between the germline ends. The germline V gene has CDR1 SNHLY and CDR2 FYNNEI. Authors' methods: Reference gene primer amplification gave estimated nucleated cell counts. Using immunoSEQ multiplex PCR, the repertoire was profiled, and TCRdb retains in-frame clones only, with some absent. V, J and clone size reflect that table, while D and trimming were determined from the DNA. The repertoire consists of under 250,000 clones, with around 80% occurring once and the leading ten covering less than 3.5%. The genes are TRBV2 and TRBJ1-5; D may be TRBD1 (6 bases). The clonotype comes from a man aged 50-59 years with active or convalescent COVID-19. Sequencing used peripheral blood. CDR3 sequence: CASSGGGLGQPQHF. CDR3 DNA: TGTGCCAGCAGTGGAGGGGGATTGGGTCAGCCCCAGCATTTT.